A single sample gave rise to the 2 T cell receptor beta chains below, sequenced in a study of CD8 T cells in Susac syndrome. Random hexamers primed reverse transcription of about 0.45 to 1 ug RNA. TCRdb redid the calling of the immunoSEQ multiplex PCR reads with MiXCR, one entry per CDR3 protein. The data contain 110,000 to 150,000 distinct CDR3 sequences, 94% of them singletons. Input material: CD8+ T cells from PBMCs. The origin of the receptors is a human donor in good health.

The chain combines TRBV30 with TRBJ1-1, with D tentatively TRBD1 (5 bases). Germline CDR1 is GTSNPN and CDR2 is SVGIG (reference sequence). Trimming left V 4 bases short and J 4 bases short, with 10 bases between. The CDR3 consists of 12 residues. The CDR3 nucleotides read TGTGCCTGGATAGGGGTAGGCACTGAAGCTTTCTTT. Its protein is CAWIGVGTEAFF.

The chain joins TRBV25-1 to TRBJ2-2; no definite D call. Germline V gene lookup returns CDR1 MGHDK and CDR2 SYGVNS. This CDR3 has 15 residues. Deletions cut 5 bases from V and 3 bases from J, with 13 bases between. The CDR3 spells CASSNIYTDTGELFF. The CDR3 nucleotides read TGTGCCAGCAGTAATATTTACACAGACACCGGGGAGCTGTTTTTT.